A single sample is the source of the 28 T cell receptor beta chains below, sequenced in a study of read filtering for tumor transcriptome and immune sequencing. The library was built from about 400 ng RNA with molecular barcoded adaptors for alpha/delta and beta/gamma chains. TCRdb redid the calling of the reads with MiXCR, one entry per CDR3 protein. The table records roughly 35,000 distinct CDR3 sequences, approximately 13% of them present only once. The sample was a population of CD138-negative cells sorted from bone marrow. The source of these receptors is a donor older than 35 with multiple myeloma.

This clonotype was detected many times. The gene calls are TRBV28 and TRBJ2-6; 13 nucleotides match TRBD2. CDR1 MDHEN and CDR2 SYDVKM come from the germline V gene. V lost 6 bases and J lost 0; bases outside the gene matches: 8. The CDR3 is 19 amino acids. CDR3 amino acids: CASSRLAGGPLSGANVLTF. As DNA, the CDR3 is TGTGCCAGCAGCCGACTAGCGGGAGGTCCCCTCTCTGGGGCCAACGTCCTGACTTTC. Using reference TRBV28 and TRBJ2-6 for the parts outside the CDR3, the full variable domain is DVKVTQSSRYLVKRTGEKVFLECVQDMDHENMFWYRQDPGLGLRLIYFSYDVKMKEKGDIPEGYSVSREKKERFSLILESASTNQTSMYLCASSRLAGGPLSGANVLTFGAGSRLTVL.

This chain joins TRBV2 and TRBJ2-5; the D is unclear. This CDR3 contains 14 residues. CDR1 SNHLY and CDR2 FYNNEI come from the germline V gene. V lost 4 bases, J lost 2 bases, and 11 bases lay in between. CDR3 sequence (DNA): TGTGCCAGCAGTGCTACGGTTGTACAAGAGACCCAGTACTTC. It yields the protein CASSATVVQETQYF.

Ten or more counts support this clonotype. This chain connects TRBV27 to TRBJ2-1, with TRBD2 matching over 11 bases. The CDR3 loop spans 16 amino acids. J lost 8 bases, V lost 2 bases, and 8 bases had no gene match. Germline-derived CDR1 and CDR2 are MNHEY and SMNVEV (reference sequence). In nucleotides, the CDR3 is TGTGCCAGCAGTTTAGTAGCGGGAGGGCCCGGGGATGAGCAGTTCTTC. It codes for CASSLVAGGPGDEQFF.

This clonotype appeared many times. The CDR3 loop is CAGRADCTDTQYF. CDR3 sequence (DNA): TGCGCCGGTCGGGCAGATTGCACAGATACGCAGTATTTT. The chain carries TRBV23-1 and TRBJ2-3; D is undetermined. TRBV23-1 is an ORF, and what it does is uncertain. The CDR3 extends over 13 amino acids. Trimming cost V 11 bases and J 1 base, with 13 bases left between them.

As regards this clonotype: A read error may explain this, as a much larger clone is one base away. This chain joins TRBV6-2 or TRBV6-3 and TRBJ2-5; D may be TRBD1 (5 bases). In germline, CDR1 is MNHEY, CDR2 SVGEGT. This CDR3 region has 14 residues. CDR3 sequence (DNA): TGTGCCAGCAGTTACTCGACAGACCAAGAGACCCCGTACTTC. Translating gives CASSYSTDQETPYF.

This clonotype has at least ten counts. The V call is TRBV20-1, the J call TRBJ2-2, with 10 bases identical to TRBD1. CDR3 size: 13 residues. With 6 bases clipped from V and 7 bases from J, the junction kept 5 bases outside the gene matches. CDR1 and CDR2 from the germline V gene are DFQATT and SNEGSKA (reference sequence). The CDR3 nucleotides are TGCAGTGCGCCCCGGGACAGGGGCGGGGAGCTGTTTTTT. Translated: CSAPRDRGGELFF.

At least ten counts were recorded for this clonotype. This chain joins TRBV11-2 and TRBJ2-1; D remains ambiguous. CDR1 is SGHAT, CDR2 FQNNGV, per germline. The CDR3 is made up of 14 amino acids. V gave up 0 bases and J gave up 9 bases, with 12 bases separating them. The CDR3 here is CASSLDTRIPEQFF. The CDR3 nucleotides are TGTGCCAGCAGCTTAGATACCAGAATCCCTGAGCAGTTCTTC.

This clonotype counts as medium-sized. The genes are TRBV27 and TRBJ2-1; 7 bases match TRBD2. There are 12 residues in the CDR3. The germline gives CDR1 MNHEY, CDR2 SMNVEV (reference sequence). Losses at the gene ends were 6 bases for V and 5 bases for J; bases not matched to a gene: 1. In nucleotides, the CDR3 is TGTGCCAGCAGCGGGACTAACAATGAGCAGTTCTTC. Residues: CASSGTNNEQFF.

Details on this clonotype: A much larger clone lies one base from this, so it may be a read error. The chain carries TRBV7-9 and TRBJ2-1, with 7 positions matching TRBD2. V was clipped by 4 bases and J by 4 bases; unmatched bases: 10. Germline V gene sequence: CDR1 SEHNR, CDR2 FQNEAQ (reference sequence). The CDR3 contains 16 residues. In nucleotides, the CDR3 is TGTGCCAGCAGCTCAACCGGGGCTAGCGGTTACAATGAGCAGTTCTTC. As protein: CASSSTGASGYNEQFF.

This clonotype has a count of ten or more. The chain has TRBV12-3 or TRBV12-4 and TRBJ2-1; 11 bases align to TRBD2. The V segment lost 6 bases and the J segment 7 bases; nucleotides outside the gene matches: 8. The CDR3 totals 15 residues. Written as DNA, the CDR3 is TGTGCCAGCAGATCCACTAGCGGGAGTAAGAATGAGCAGTTCTTC. It translates to CASRSTSGSKNEQFF.

This clonotype showed up many times. J is TRBJ2-2 and V is TRBV20-1; either TRBD1 or TRBD2 may supply D (5 bases each). Germline CDR1 and CDR2: DFQATT and SNEGSKA (reference sequence). This CDR3 contains 16 residues. V lost 0 bases, J lost 7 bases, and 18 bases lay in between. The CDR3 DNA follows: TGCAGTGCTAGAGACTTTCCGGGACCTGGAGGCGGGGAGCTGTTTTTT. Its translation: CSARDFPGPGGGELFF.

This clonotype was observed many times. The chain combines TRBV29-1 with TRBJ1-1; D remains unclear. The CDR3 covers 13 residues. From germline, CDR1 is SQVTM and CDR2 ANQGSEA. The ends were cut back, 7 bases at V and 1 base at J, with 13 bases in the middle. The CDR3 DNA sequence: TGCAGCGGGGCCGGCAACGCGAACACTGAAGCTTTCTTT. Translating gives CSGAGNANTEAFF.

This clonotype was observed at least ten times. J is TRBJ2-2 and V is TRBV25-1, with D perhaps assigned TRBD1 or TRBD2 (6 bases each). The CDR3 contains 13 residues. Trimming shortened V by 6 bases and J by 6 bases, and 11 bases separated the two germline ends. Germline values: CDR1 MGHDK, CDR2 SYGVNS. The CDR3 nucleotides read TGTGCCAGCAGGTACAGGGAGGCCGGGGAGCTGTTTTTT. The encoded protein is CASRYREAGELFF. The full variable domain, in which reference TRBV25-1 and TRBJ2-2 provide the parts outside the CDR3, is EADIYQTPRYLVIGTGKKITLECSQTMGHDKMYWYQQDPGMELHLIHYSYGVNSTEKGDLSSESTVSRIRTEHFPLTLESARPSHTSQYLCASRYREAGELFFGEGSRLTVL.

This clonotype has ten or more counts. The rearrangement uses TRBV29-1 and TRBJ2-3, with D hard to call. CDR3 length: 12 residues. V dropped 6 bases and J dropped 4 bases, with 11 bases sitting between them. Looked up from germline, CDR1 is SQVTM and CDR2 is ANQGSEA. The CDR3 is CSVDGSADTQYF. In nucleotides, the CDR3 is TGCAGCGTCGACGGATCGGCAGATACGCAGTATTTT.

The sample holds many counts of this clonotype. The rearrangement joins TRBV27 to TRBJ1-1; D not certain. The CDR3 is made up of 13 amino acids. Germline lookup yields CDR1 MNHEY and CDR2 SMNVEV (reference sequence). Trimming removed 6 bases at V and 4 bases at J, with 12 bases between. The CDR3 nucleotides are TGTGCCAGCAGGAAGGAACCCCGCACTGAAGCTTTCTTT. Translation: CASRKEPRTEAFF.

Of note for this clonotype: This likely stems from a read error, as it lies one base from a far larger clone. The chain combines TRBV4-3 with TRBJ1-5; no clear D. The CDR3 length is 18 residues. The germline V gene encodes CDR1 LGHNA and CDR2 YSLEER. The CDR3 nucleotides are TGCGCCAGCAACCAAGGAGATGGTAGAGAAAGGAAAAATCAGCCCCAGCATTTT. As protein: CASNQGDGRERKNQPQHF.

The V call is TRBV20-1, the J call TRBJ1-5; D is undetermined. CDR1 is DFQATT and CDR2 is SNEGSKA in the germline V gene (reference sequence). This CDR3 has 13 residues. The ends were cut back, 1 base at V and 3 bases at J, with 7 bases in the middle. CDR3 sequence (DNA): TGCAGTGCTAGAGCTTCTATCAATCAGCCCCAGCATTTT. Translating it yields CSARASINQPQHF.

This clonotype was counted ten times or more. V usage is TRBV12-3 or TRBV12-4 and J usage is TRBJ2-2; D remains unclear. The CDR3 is 11 residues long. Trimming removed 6 bases from V and 5 bases from J, with 4 bases in between. Here the CDR3 DNA reads TGTGCCAGCAGAAGGACCGGGGAGCTGTTTTTT. Encoded protein: CASRRTGELFF.

This clonotype has ten or more counts. This chain connects TRBV19 to TRBJ2-3, with a possible D match to TRBD1 (6 bases). Germline V CDR1 and CDR2: LNHDA, SQIVND (reference sequence). This CDR3 region has 14 residues. Trimming removed 3 bases from V and 3 bases from J, with 10 bases in between. The CDR3 loop is CASSMVTGTDTQYF. The DNA of the CDR3 is TGTGCCAGTAGTATGGTTACAGGGACAGATACGCAGTATTTT.

By sample share, this clonotype is medium-sized. The chain recombines TRBV12-3 or TRBV12-4 with TRBJ1-2, with D tentatively TRBD1 (6 bases). The CDR3 extends over 13 amino acids. V was cut by 2 bases and J by 6 bases, with 10 bases left in between. The CDR3 sequence is CASSLRGIDGYTF. Written as DNA, the CDR3 is TGTGCCAGCAGTTTAAGGGGGATTGATGGCTACACCTTC.

This clonotype showed up many times. The rearrangement joins TRBV3-1 to TRBJ1-1; D is undetermined. In germline, CDR1 is LGHDT, CDR2 YNNKEL (reference sequence). Deletions cut 1 base from V and 1 base from J, with 4 bases between. This CDR3 spans 13 amino acids. CDR3 sequence reads: CASSQAANTEAFF. CDR3 DNA sequence: TGTGCCAGCAGCCAAGCGGCGAACACTGAAGCTTTCTTT.

Of note for this clonotype: The junction differs from germline at one of its ends, possibly a read error. The rearrangement joins TRBV6-5 to TRBJ1-1, with D possibly being TRBD1 (5 bases). The CDR3 is made up of 13 amino acids. Germline V gives CDR1 MNHEY, CDR2 SVGAGI. The CDR3 nucleotides are TGTGCCAGCAGTCAACACAGGAACACTGTAGCTTTCTTT. This gives the protein CASSQHRNTVAFF.

The table lists this clonotype with many counts. V gene TRBV7-9 combines with J gene TRBJ1-5, with TRBD1 identical over 8 bases. The CDR3 runs to 15 residues. V trimming: 5 bases; J trimming: 5 bases; junction bases outside the gene matches: 8. Germline lookup yields CDR1 SEHNR and CDR2 FQNEAQ (reference sequence). The CDR3 coding sequence is TGTGCCAGCAGCCGCGGACAGGGACGGGATCAGCCCCAGCATTTT. Protein sequence: CASSRGQGRDQPQHF.

This clonotype has at least ten counts. The V gene is TRBV6-5, the J gene TRBJ2-3, with D possibly being TRBD1 (5 bases). The V and J ends lost 6 bases and 2 bases respectively, with 12 bases between them. The CDR3 extends over 14 amino acids. Per germline, CDR1 MNHEY and CDR2 SVGAGI. This CDR3 is CASRRPGFTDTQYF. CDR3 in DNA: TGTGCCAGCAGGCGCCCAGGGTTCACAGATACGCAGTATTTT.

There are a few counts of this clonotype. This clone may be a read error of a much larger clone one base away. The chain employs TRBV7-3 and TRBJ2-1; 10 positions agree with TRBD2. The CDR3 sequence is 16 residues long. Per germline, CDR1 SGHTA and CDR2 FQGTGA. The junction had 9 bases not matched to a gene; V was cut back by 5 bases and J by 5 bases. The CDR3 DNA sequence: TGTGCCAGCAGCACGGGACTAGCGAGAAGGAACAATGAGCAGTTCTTC. It specifies CASSTGLARRNNEQFF.

In its sample, this clonotype was seen many times. This chain joins TRBV19 and TRBJ2-1; 9 bases fit TRBD1. The CDR3 loop spans 17 amino acids. Germline V CDR1 and CDR2: LNHDA, SQIVND (reference sequence). As DNA, the CDR3 is TGTGCTAGTTCCTCCCAATACCGGGGACAGGGTGCTCCCCTGGAGTTCTTC. It yields the protein CASSSQYRGQGAPLEFF.

In the case of this clonotype: A single base separates this from a much larger clone, so it may be a read error. This likely comes from a read error, as the CDR3 has no conserved phenylalanine or tryptophan at its end. The chain joins TRBV20-1 to TRBJ2-5; 7 bases align to TRBD2. J lost 2 bases, V lost 6 bases, and 9 bases had no gene match. From germline, CDR1 is DFQATT and CDR2 SNEGSKA (reference sequence). There are 14 residues in the CDR3. CDR3 protein: CSAGGEGQQETQYS. The CDR3 nucleotides are TGCAGTGCCGGCGGGGAGGGGCAGCAAGAGACCCAGTACTCC.

This clonotype was seen more than once but under ten times. The CDR3 loop is CSAGVLGNNEQFF. The CDR3 region has the DNA TGCAGTGCTGGAGTGCTAGGCAACAATGAGCAGTTCTTC. V and J are TRBV20-1 and TRBJ2-1; D is unresolved. CDR3 size: 13 residues. The germline CDR1 and CDR2 sequences are DFQATT and SNEGSKA (reference sequence). V lost 5 bases and J lost 5, with 13 bases in between.